A selection of T cell receptor beta chains follows, all from one sample in a study of T cells in Graves' hyperthyroidism and ophthalmopathy. TCRdb independently ran MiXCR on the multiplex PCR reads; one entry per CDR3 protein. The sample has around 380,000 distinct CDR3 sequences, roughly 13% seen once; the top ten hold roughly 20%. Sequencing was carried out using blood. All receptors derive from a man in his thirties or forties with Graves' hyperthyroidism that later progressed to Graves' ophthalmopathy. CDR3s include the opening cysteine and the closing phenylalanine or tryptophan. A D gene is named only where the DNA matches it firmly. Expanded clones are given a class, and other clones once, few, many or no size at all.

TRBJ2-5,-,-,TRBV11-3,CASSPQRAGGETQYF,TGTGCCAGCAGCCCCCAGAGGGCCGGGGGAGAGACCCAGTACTTC
TRBJ1-2,few,-,TRBV7-9,CASRGRPNYGYTF,TGTGCCAGCAGGGGAAGACCGAACTATGGCTACACCTTC
TRBJ2-7,many,-,TRBV15,CATSTTRSYEQYF,TGTGCCACCAGCACCACGCGGTCCTACGAGCAGTACTTC
TRBJ1-5,many,-,TRBV6-1,CASSSPGHYFQHF,TGTGCCAGCAGTTCTCCGGGACACTACTTCCAGCATTTT
TRBJ1-6,many,-,TRBV2,CASSVEYNSPLHF,TGTGCCAGCAGTGTGGAGTATAATTCACCCCTCCACTTT
TRBJ1-1,many,-,TRBV12-3/TRBV12-4,CASKFRTALNTEAFF,TGTGCCAGCAAATTTAGGACGGCCTTGAACACTGAAGCTTTCTTT
TRBJ2-6,-,TRBD1,TRBV6-5,CASSYGTGTSGANVLTF,TGTGCCAGCAGTTACGGGACAGGGACCTCTGGGGCCAACGTCCTGACTTTC
TRBJ1-3,few,-,TRBV6-1,CASRSQGSGNTIYF,TGTGCCAGCAGGAGTCAGGGTTCTGGAAACACCATATATTTT
TRBJ2-7,many,-,TRBV20-1,CSASYDYEQYF,TGCAGTGCTAGCTACGACTACGAGCAGTACTTC
TRBJ1-5,many,-,TRBV6-8,CASRDTGNQPQHF,TGTGCCAGCCGTGATACAGGGAATCAGCCCCAGCATTTT
TRBJ1-1,many,-,TRBV7-8,CASSSQQGRETEAFF,TGTGCCAGCAGCTCTCAACAGGGTAGGGAAACTGAAGCTTTCTTT
TRBJ1-3,few,-,TRBV19,CASSVGRLSGNTIYF,TGTGCCAGTAGTGTGGGACGTCTCTCTGGAAACACCATATATTTT
TRBJ2-2,few,-,TRBV28,CASSFLWGTGELFF,TGTGCCAGCAGTTTCCTTTGGGGCACCGGGGAGCTGTTTTTT
TRBJ2-7,many,TRBD1,TRBV27,CASSSQGVGSYEQYF,TGTGCCAGCAGTTCCCAGGGGGTAGGCTCCTACGAGCAGTACTTC
TRBJ2-7,many,TRBD1,TRBV7-8,CATSAGGEQYF,TGTGCCACCTCTGCAGGGGGCGAGCAGTACTTC
TRBJ1-2,many,-,TRBV27,CASVQVGGYTF,TGTGCCAGCGTTCAGGTTGGCGGCTACACCTTC
TRBJ1-1,many,-,TRBV12-3/TRBV12-4,CASSFQGGGTEAFF,TGTGCCAGCAGTTTTCAGGGAGGGGGAACTGAAGCTTTCTTT
TRBJ2-3,many,-,TRBV6-2/TRBV6-3,CASSYRSVAGTDTQYF,TGTGCCAGCAGTTACAGGTCGGTAGCAGGCACAGATACGCAGTATTTT
TRBJ1-2,once,-,TRBV4-1,CASSQDAGGGYGYTF,TGCGCCAGCAGCCAAGATGCGGGGGGCGGCTATGGCTACACCTTC
TRBJ1-5,many,-,TRBV24-1,CATRAVNQPQHF,TGTGCCACCAGGGCAGTCAATCAGCCCCAGCATTTT
TRBJ1-2,many,-,TRBV12-5,CASGLSAGSLYDGYTF,TGTGCTAGTGGTTTGTCGGCAGGGAGTTTATATGATGGCTACACCTTC
TRBJ1-6,many,-,TRBV28,CASSLGPSPLHF,TGTGCCAGCAGTTTGGGGCCTTCACCCCTCCACTTT
TRBJ2-1,many,TRBD2,TRBV7-9,CASSLVQRGLGEQFF,TGTGCCAGCAGCTTAGTCCAGCGGGGGTTAGGTGAGCAGTTCTTC
TRBJ1-2,many,-,TRBV24-1,CATSDLQGGYTF,TGTGCCACCAGTGATTTGCAGGGCGGCTACACCTTC
TRBJ1-6,-,-,TRBV12-3/TRBV12-4,CASTFKTSSYNSPLHF,TGTGCCAGCACCTTCAAAACGAGCTCCTATAATTCACCCCTCCACTTT
TRBJ2-1,-,-,TRBV3-1,CASSPEGELSYNEQFF,TGTGCCAGCAGCCCAGAGGGGGAGCTTTCCTACAATGAGCAGTTCTTC
TRBJ2-6,-,TRBD1,TRBV20-1,CSARAPTGISGANVLTF,TGCAGTGCTAGAGCCCCGACAGGGATCTCTGGGGCCAACGTCCTGACTTTC
TRBJ2-1,-,-,TRBV4-2,CASSQDGDEQFF,TGTGCCAGCAGCCAAGACGGGGATGAGCAGTTCTTC
TRBJ1-5,-,-,TRBV5-6,CASSLGSEPQHF,TGTGCCAGCAGCCTAGGATCGGAGCCCCAGCATTTT
TRBJ2-3,many,-,TRBV20-1,CSARDHRVGTDTQYF,TGCAGTGCTAGAGATCACAGGGTAGGCACAGATACGCAGTATTTT
TRBJ2-1,few,-,TRBV4-1,CASSQEWRGGPYNEQFF,TGCGCCAGCAGCCAAGAATGGCGCGGGGGCCCCTACAATGAGCAGTTCTTC
TRBJ2-5,many,-,TRBV3-1,CASSQEGFVGETQYF,TGTGCCAGCAGCCAAGAAGGATTTGTGGGGGAGACCCAGTACTTC
TRBJ1-2,many,-,TRBV10-3,CAISEPFQTDYGYTF,TGTGCCATCAGTGAGCCCTTTCAGACGGACTATGGCTACACCTTC
TRBJ2-2,-,-,TRBV4-1,CASSQDGVGGGASGELFF,TGCGCCAGCAGCCAAGATGGAGTTGGAGGGGGGGCCTCCGGGGAGCTGTTTTTT
TRBJ2-2,few,-,TRBV29-1,CSVGVTGELFF,TGCAGCGTCGGTGTCACCGGGGAGCTGTTTTTT
TRBJ1-1,many,TRBD1,TRBV11-2,CASSPRTGGNTEAFF,TGTGCCAGCAGCCCGCGGACAGGGGGGAACACTGAAGCTTTCTTT
TRBJ2-3,-,TRBD2,TRBV29-1,CSGHIAGDNTDTQYF,TGCAGCGGCCATATAGCGGGGGACAACACAGATACGCAGTATTTT
TRBJ2-5,-,TRBD2,TRBV7-9,CASSLALTSMETQYF,TGTGCCAGCAGCTTAGCGTTGACTAGCATGGAGACCCAGTACTTC
TRBJ2-3,-,TRBD2,TRBV11-2,CASSLPLSAGGRLVTQYF,TGTGCCAGCAGCTTGCCCCTGTCAGCGGGGGGGCGGTTGGTTACGCAGTATTTT
TRBJ1-6,-,-,TRBV10-3,CAISDRTDSPLHF,TGTGCCATCAGTGACCGGACAGATTCACCCCTCCACTTT
TRBJ1-4,-,-,TRBV6-1,CASSHNRGFGEKLFF,TGTGCCAGCAGCCATAACCGGGGGTTCGGTGAAAAACTGTTTTTT